These 24 T cell receptor beta chains originate from one sample sequenced in a study of response to subunit inactivated influenza vaccine (dated by TCRdb to 2016 to 2018). Preparation of the library involved RT-PCR. TCRdb records Illumina HiSeq 2500 as the sequencer. TCRdb reprocessed the public reads (quality trimming at Q25 with fastp, clone calling with MiXCR) and kept in-frame beta chains. Each entry is one CDR3 protein sequence, shown with its most common DNA and genes. This sample gives about 610,000 distinct CDR3 sequences in total; about 14% of them show up just once. The ten largest clones capture over 8.5% of the sample. Sequenced material: PBMCs from blood, taken 11 to 12 days after vaccination. Receptors originate from a man aged 50-60 years who received an inactivated influenza vaccine. Donor details come from another sample of the same person, matched by shared clones.

The chain employs TRBV5-1 and TRBJ2-6; 8 bases line up with TRBD1. Germline assignment: CDR1 SGHRS and CDR2 YFSETQ. Trimming removed 4 bases from V and 3 bases from J; junction bases left unmatched: 6. The CDR3 totals 16 residues. The CDR3 nucleotides are TGCGCCAGCAGCGACAGGACAGGGTTTGGGGCCAACGTCCTGACTTTC. Translating gives CASSDRTGFGANVLTF.

This clonotype showed up just a few times. The rearrangement links TRBV28 to TRBJ2-1; D gene ambiguous. This CDR3 contains 14 residues. Trimming left V 2 bases short and J 6 bases short, with 11 bases between. Germline values: CDR1 MDHEN, CDR2 SYDVKM. In DNA form, the CDR3 reads TGTGCCAGCAGTTTAGTGGCTAGATTCAATGAGCAGTTCTTC. Its translation is CASSLVARFNEQFF.

There are a few counts of this clonotype. The chain is built from TRBV6-5 and TRBJ2-1; 10 positions agree with TRBD2. The CDR3 is made up of 16 amino acids. The germline V gene encodes CDR1 MNHEY and CDR2 SVGAGI. V lost 4 bases to trimming and J lost 3 bases; unmatched junction nucleotides: 6. This CDR3 reads CASSLTASGGYNEQFF. In DNA, the CDR3 is TGTGCCAGCAGTTTGACCGCTAGCGGGGGCTACAATGAGCAGTTCTTC.

In its sample, this clonotype was seen a few times. This chain links TRBV3-1 with TRBJ1-5; a weak D match, TRBD1 (5 bases). V lost 4 bases to trimming and J lost 3 bases, with 10 bases between them. CDR1 and CDR2 (germline): LGHDT, YNNKEL (reference sequence). The CDR3 length is 14 residues. CDR3 sequence: CASSPGTINQPQHF. The CDR3, as DNA: TGTGCCAGCAGCCCCGGGACGATCAATCAGCCCCAGCATTTT.

This clonotype was picked up a small number of times. The DNA for the CDR3 is TGCGCCAGCAGCCAAGAGGCCGGACGGTCCTACGAGCAGTACTTC. This translates into CASSQEAGRSYEQYF. The rearrangement uses TRBV4-3 and TRBJ2-7; no reliable D call. With 0 bases removed from V and 1 base from J, the gap between germline ends came to 10 bases. This CDR3 spans 15 amino acids. Germline V gene lookup returns CDR1 LGHNA and CDR2 YSLEER.

Only a few counts were recorded for this clonotype. The genes are TRBV10-3 and TRBJ2-3, with 10 bases matching TRBD1. The ends lost 6 bases at V and 1 base at J; junction bases unmatched: 7. The germline CDR1 and CDR2 sequences are ENHRY and SYGVKD. The CDR3 spans 16 residues. This CDR3 reads CAIRGPGQGRTDTQYF. CDR3 DNA: TGTGCCATCAGGGGCCCGGGACAGGGGCGCACAGATACGCAGTATTTT.

The chain has TRBV5-1 and TRBJ2-3; a possible D gene is TRBD2 (5 bases). The V and J ends lost 4 bases and 1 base respectively, with 16 bases between them. Germline V gene sequence: CDR1 SGHRS, CDR2 YFSETQ. The CDR3 contains 16 residues. In nucleotides, the CDR3 is TGCGCCAGCAGCATACCGACGGGGTTGGGCACAGATACGCAGTATTTT. The encoded protein is CASSIPTGLGTDTQYF. Drawing the rest from reference TRBV5-1 and TRBJ2-3, the complete variable domain is KAGVTQTPRYLIKTRGQQVTLSCSPISGHRSVSWYQQTPGQGLQFLFEYFSETQRNKGNFPGRFSGRQFSNSRSEMNVSTLELGDSALYLCASSIPTGLGTDTQYFGPGTRLTVL.

This clonotype has a handful of counts. The chain is built from TRBV5-5 and TRBJ2-7, with 9 positions matching TRBD2. V was clipped by 4 bases and J by 2 bases; unmatched bases: 10. The CDR3 has 16 residues. CDR1 and CDR2 from the germline V gene are SGHKS and YYEKEE (reference sequence). CDR3: CASSHPGSGRTYEQYF. DNA for the CDR3: TGTGCCAGCAGCCACCCGGGTAGCGGGAGAACCTACGAGCAGTACTTC. Variable domain in full (rest from reference TRBV5-5 and TRBJ2-7): DAGVTQSPTHLIKTRGQQVTLRCSPISGHKSVSWYQQVLGQGPQFIFQYYEKEERGRGNFPDRFSARQFPNYSSELNVNALLLGDSALYLCASSHPGSGRTYEQYFGPGTRLTVT.

The chain carries TRBV28 and TRBJ1-4; no firm D call. Germline V gene sequence: CDR1 MDHEN, CDR2 SYDVKM. The CDR3 loop spans 11 amino acids. V lost 7 bases to trimming and J lost 8 bases, with 8 bases between them. The CDR3 DNA is TGTGCCAGCAAATTCCAGGAAAAACTGTTTTTT. It codes for CASKFQEKLFF.

In this sample, this clonotype turned up many times. This rearrangement joins TRBV12-3 or TRBV12-4 to TRBJ1-5; D not resolved. With 3 bases removed from V and 3 bases from J, the gap between germline ends came to 12 bases. The CDR3 runs 15 residues. In DNA form, the CDR3 reads TGTGCCAGCAGTTTTTCGATCGGGGTCAATCAGCCCCAGCATTTT. Residues: CASSFSIGVNQPQHF.

In its sample, this clonotype was seen many times. This chain uses TRBV20-1 with TRBJ2-3; D is possibly TRBD1 (5 bases). The germline V gene has CDR1 DFQATT and CDR2 SNEGSKA (reference sequence). The CDR3 is made up of 13 amino acids. The germline V and J ends were trimmed by 3 bases and 4 bases, with 11 bases remaining between them. Here the CDR3 reads CSARVGPADTQYF. The CDR3 region has the DNA TGCAGTGCTAGGGTGGGGCCCGCAGATACGCAGTATTTT.

This sequence joins TRBV9 and TRBJ2-5; 10 bases fit TRBD1. The CDR3 covers 16 residues. The germline CDR1 and CDR2 sequences are SGDLS and YYNGEE. V trimming: 4 bases; J trimming: 5 bases; junction bases outside the gene matches: 11. CDR3 protein: CASSPRSGTGAETQYF. For the CDR3, the DNA is TGTGCCAGCAGCCCCCGTTCGGGGACAGGGGCCGAGACCCAGTACTTC.

V is TRBV29-1 and J is TRBJ2-1, with a tentative D call TRBD2 (5 bases). V was cut by 2 bases and J by 7 bases, with 12 bases left in between. CDR3 length: 13 amino acids. CDR1 and CDR2 (germline): SQVTM, ANQGSEA. DNA of the CDR3: TGCAGCGTTGAAACCTCCCCGGGGAATGAGCAGTTCTTC. Its protein product is CSVETSPGNEQFF.

V and J are TRBV28 and TRBJ2-7; the D call may be TRBD1 or TRBD2 (5 bases each). The CDR3 length is 16 residues. The germline V gene has CDR1 MDHEN and CDR2 SYDVKM. V dropped 5 bases and J dropped 0 bases, with 17 bases sitting between them. CDR3 DNA sequence: TGTGCCAGCAGTCCCCTGGGGGACGCCTACTCCTACGAGCAGTACTTC. Translating gives CASSPLGDAYSYEQYF. The whole variable domain, filled in from reference TRBV28 and TRBJ2-7, reads DVKVTQSSRYLVKRTGEKVFLECVQDMDHENMFWYRQDPGLGLRLIYFSYDVKMKEKGDIPEGYSVSREKKERFSLILESASTNQTSMYLCASSPLGDAYSYEQYFGPGTRLTVT.

This clonotype was found a few times. This sequence joins TRBV12-3 or TRBV12-4 and TRBJ2-3; D ambiguous. Trimming removed 2 bases from V and 0 bases from J, with 9 bases in between. The CDR3 totals 15 residues. The CDR3 DNA reads TGTGCCAGCAGTTTATTTGACGGGAGCACAGATACGCAGTATTTT. Protein product: CASSLFDGSTDTQYF.

This rearrangement joins TRBV6-1 to TRBJ1-1; possible D gene TRBD1, 6 bases. Between the trimmed V and J ends, which lost 6 bases and 6 bases, there was a span of 20 bases. CDR1 MNHNS and CDR2 SASEGT come from the germline V gene. The CDR3 length is 15 residues. This chain's CDR3 is CASRRVQGEGAEAFF. CDR3 bases: TGTGCCAGCAGGCGTGTACAGGGCGAGGGGGCTGAAGCTTTCTTT.

A few counts support this clonotype. This chain uses TRBV15 with TRBJ2-5; D is unresolved. CDR1 and CDR2 from the germline V gene are LNHNV and YYDKDF (reference sequence). V lost 1 base to trimming and J lost 2 bases, with 11 bases between them. The CDR3 runs 15 residues. The CDR3 DNA reads as TGTGCCACCAGCAGAGGCCCCGCCACACAAGAGACCCAGTACTTC. It yields the protein CATSRGPATQETQYF.

This chain uses TRBV6-5 with TRBJ2-7; TRBD2 is a possible D gene (6 bases). The CDR3 is made up of 12 amino acids. The V and J ends lost 11 bases and 0 bases respectively, with 11 bases between them. CDR1 and CDR2 (germline): MNHEY, SVGAGI. CDR3: CAVAGNSYEQYF. The DNA for the CDR3 is TGTGCCGTGGCGGGGAACTCCTACGAGCAGTACTTC.

The CDR3 DNA follows: TGCAGTGCTGTCAACTGGGACAGGGCGTACGAGCAGTACTTC. Protein: CSAVNWDRAYEQYF. The chain is built from TRBV20-1 and TRBJ2-7; 9 bases match TRBD1. The germline V gene has CDR1 DFQATT and CDR2 SNEGSKA (reference sequence). Trimming took 5 bases from V and 4 from J; bases not matched to a gene: 9. This CDR3 region has 14 residues.

The chain has TRBV20-1 and TRBJ2-5, with TRBD2 identical over 10 bases. From germline, CDR1 is DFQATT and CDR2 SNEGSKA (reference sequence). The CDR3 is 13 amino acids. The trim removed 7 bases at V and 4 bases at J, leaving 6 bases unmatched. CDR3 bases: TGCAGTGTTCGACTAGCGGGTCGAGAGACCCAGTACTTC. Protein sequence: CSVRLAGRETQYF.

This clonotype showed up many times. The V call is TRBV7-2, the J call TRBJ2-2; D is unclear. V lost 7 bases and J 3 bases, leaving 6 bases between the germline ends. CDR1 and CDR2 (germline): SGHTA, FQGNSA. The CDR3 length is 12 residues. DNA of the CDR3: TGTGCCAGCAAGCTTTACACCGGGGAGCTGTTTTTT. Its translation: CASKLYTGELFF.

The chain employs TRBV19 and TRBJ2-7; D is perhaps TRBD1 (6 bases). CDR1 is LNHDA and CDR2 is SQIVND in the germline V gene (reference sequence). Between the trimmed V and J ends, which lost 5 bases and 1 base, there was a span of 15 bases. This CDR3 region has 15 residues. The CDR3 DNA follows: TGTGCCAGTAGTGACCACAGGGTCGAATCCTACGAGCAGTACTTC. It specifies CASSDHRVESYEQYF.

The rearrangement joins TRBV20-1 to TRBJ2-1; no definite D call. The CDR3 loop spans 13 amino acids. Between the trimmed V and J ends, which lost 2 bases and 1 base, there was a span of 6 bases. From germline, CDR1 is DFQATT and CDR2 SNEGSKA (reference sequence). CDR3 protein: CSARRMSYNEQFF. CDR3 coding DNA: TGCAGTGCTAGAAGAATGTCCTACAATGAGCAGTTCTTC.

The rearrangement links TRBV11-1 to TRBJ2-6, with D possibly matching TRBD1 (6 bases). Between the trimmed V and J ends, which lost 4 bases and 0 bases, there was a span of 22 bases. This CDR3 region has 20 residues. Germline V CDR1 and CDR2: SGHAT, FQDESV (reference sequence). The CDR3 is CASSSSVTGHSLSGANVLTF. CDR3 nucleotides: TGTGCCAGCAGCTCGAGTGTTACGGGACACAGCCTCTCTGGGGCCAACGTCCTGACTTTC.